This record concerns one T cell receptor beta chain sequence. Both TRBC1 and TRBC2 were covered by a beta constant-region primer of two equimolar oligonucleotides. Four rounds of PCR amplified the ligated cDNA using nested alpha and beta constant-region primers plus SP2. TCRdb analysed the UMI-ligation and nested PCR reads with MiXCR anew, one entry per CDR3 protein. The sample lists about 120,000 distinct CDR3 sequences, about 36% occurring once. The sample belongs to a study of naive and memory T cell subsets. The V end lost 6 bases, the J end lost 6 bases, and 15 bases lay between the germline ends. Looked up from germline, CDR1 is SGHTA and CDR2 is FQGNSA. There are 14 residues in the CDR3.

This TCR derives from a human donor in good health. The sample taken for sequencing was central memory CD4+ T cells from blood. V is TRBV7-2 and J is TRBJ2-1, with D possibly being TRBD2 (6 bases). The CDR3 region has the DNA TGTGCCAGCAGTTCCTCGGCGGGACCCAATGAGCAGTTCTTC. It translates to CASSSSAGPNEQFF.